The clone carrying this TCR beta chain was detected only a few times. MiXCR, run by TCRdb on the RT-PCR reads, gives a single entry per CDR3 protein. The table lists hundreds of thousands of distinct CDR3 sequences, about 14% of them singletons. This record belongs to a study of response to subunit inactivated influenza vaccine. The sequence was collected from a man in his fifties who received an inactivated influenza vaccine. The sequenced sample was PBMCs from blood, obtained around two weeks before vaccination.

The CDR3: CASRQGLHSNQPQHF. The CDR3 DNA reads as TGTGCCAGCAGACAGGGCCTTCATAGCAATCAGCCCCAGCATTTT. The V and J genes are TRBV27 and TRBJ1-5; D might be TRBD1 (6 bases). This CDR3 has 15 residues. Germline values: CDR1 MNHEY, CDR2 SMNVEV (reference sequence). With 6 bases removed from V and 0 bases from J, the gap between germline ends came to 12 bases.